This T cell receptor (beta chain) was identified during a study of PD-L1 blockade in urothelial cancer. This sample's time point: pretreatment peripheral blood. There are 18 residues in the CDR3. CDR1 is SGHNT and CDR2 is YENEEA in the germline V gene. Trimming removed 2 bases from V and 4 bases from J; junction bases left unmatched: 14. The data were produced by immunoSEQ multiplex PCR, yet TCRdb's version contains in-frame clones alone and is incomplete. The sample consists of about 52,000 clones, more than 80% of them appearing once. The genes are TRBV11-3 and TRBJ2-7, with 10 bases aligning to TRBD2. This sequence originates from a man aged 50-59 years with urothelial cancer. The sequences come from PBMCs, collected around atezolizumab (anti-PD-L1) treatment. The CDR3 DNA sequence: TGTGCCAGCAGCTTAAAACTAGCGGGACCCCCCCACGCGTACGAGCAGTACTTC. Translated: CASSLKLAGPPHAYEQYF.